This T cell receptor beta chain emerged from a study of CXCR3-negative and CXCR3-positive naive CD8 T cells (dated by TCRdb to about 2019). With regard to the full study: In total, approximately 130 million TRB reads were obtained, or roughly 1.5 +/- 0.3 million reads per library. The TRBV-TRBJ cluster analysis covered naive subsets from roughly five donors and memory cells from 3 donors. Diversity and physicochemical repertoire analyses were performed on some 10 donors pooled from two independent experiments.

The paper as a whole reports these results and caveats: Repertoire diversity was comparably high in both naive subsets but much lower in memory CD8+ T cells. Surface CD5, linked to self-reactivity in mice, was comparable between naive subsets; TCR interaction strength was therefore also inferred from TRB CDR3 physicochemical properties. TRB CDR3s from CXCR3-positive naive cells showed higher hydrophobicity (lower Kidera factor 4), lower energy, and higher strength and volume indices than CXCR3-negative naive cells. Because CXCR3 expression was partially decreased after cryopreservation, freshly isolated PBMCs were used for most assays. Similar TRBV-TRBJ usage was shown by naive CXCR3-negative and CXCR3-positive cells from the same donor, whereas distinct patterns were shown by memory cells.

The germline V gene encodes CDR1 MRHNA and CDR2 SNTAGT. Inclusive of the bounding cysteine and phenylalanine, the CDR3 is 15 residues long. Only the protein is available. For every CD8+ T cell subset, approximately 300,000 cells were flow-sorted straight into RLT lysis buffer, and each subset was sorted in triplicate. To exclude memory contaminants, naive CD8+ T cells were stringently defined as CD45RO-CCR7+CD27+CD95-. Standard density gradient centrifugation was used to isolate peripheral blood mononuclear cells from buffy coats. A FACSAria III was used to flow-sort naive CD8+ T cells into CXCR3-negative and CXCR3-positive populations. An RNeasy Mini Kit was used to extract total RNA from the sorted cells. TCRdb names NextSeq 550 as the instrument used. The Human TCR Profiling Kit (MiLaboratory) was used to make UMI-labeled 5' RACE TRB cDNA libraries. cDNA synthesis used the entire amount of extracted RNA, and PCR amplification then used the entire amount of cDNA produced. Libraries were prepared in parallel using an identical number of PCR cycles. The study's processing was this. MIGEC and MiXCR extracted about 53,000 +/- 10,000 unique UMI-labeled TRB cDNA molecules per library, requiring at least two reads per UMI. Each library averaged roughly 40,000 +/- 10,000 functional in-frame TRB CDR3 nucleotide clonotypes without stop codons. Diversity metrics, including normalized Shannon-Wiener and Chao1, were computed in VDJtools after downsampling to 5000 UMI-labeled TRB molecules per sample. For the central five CDR3 residues, VDJtools calculated physicochemical properties weighted by clonotype size, namely interaction energy, strength, volume and Kidera factor 4. TCRdb reprocessed the sequencing reads and holds a single record per CDR3 protein sequence, with no DNA. In this record, the V and J calls reflect TCRdb's handling and not the investigators' own analysis. This sample's table contains some 140,000 distinct CDR3 sequences. Less than 0.55% of the sample goes to the ten largest clones.

With respect to this clonotype: This receptor's antigen is unknown.

This chain is built from TRBV6-4 and TRBJ2-2. Sequencing input: naive CXCR3+ CD8+ T cells from blood. The cell subset or site label, read with the paper, signifies: CD45RO-CCR7+CD27+CD95- naive CD8+ T cells expressing CXCR3 (TNR3+). The origin of this receptor is a human donor in good health. Some clones in this sample may be carry-over from other donors' samples. The encoded CDR3 is CASSDSKRTTGELFF.